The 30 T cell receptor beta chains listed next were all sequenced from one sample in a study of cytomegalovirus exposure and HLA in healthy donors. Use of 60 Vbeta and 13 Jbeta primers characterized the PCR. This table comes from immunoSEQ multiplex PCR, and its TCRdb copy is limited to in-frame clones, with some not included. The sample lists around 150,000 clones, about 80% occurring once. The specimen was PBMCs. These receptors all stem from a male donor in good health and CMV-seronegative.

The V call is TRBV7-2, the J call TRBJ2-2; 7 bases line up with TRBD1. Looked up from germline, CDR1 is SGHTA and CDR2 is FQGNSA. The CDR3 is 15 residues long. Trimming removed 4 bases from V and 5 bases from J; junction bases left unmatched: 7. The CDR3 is CASSSREGATGELFF. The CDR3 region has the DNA TGTGCCAGCAGCTCCCGTGAGGGGGCGACCGGGGAGCTGTTTTTT.

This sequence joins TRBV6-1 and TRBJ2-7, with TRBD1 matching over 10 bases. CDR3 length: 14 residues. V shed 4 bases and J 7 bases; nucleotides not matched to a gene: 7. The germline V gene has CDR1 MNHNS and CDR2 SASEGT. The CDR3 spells CASSALTGGWEQYF. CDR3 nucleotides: TGTGCCAGCAGTGCCCTGACAGGGGGCTGGGAGCAGTACTTC.

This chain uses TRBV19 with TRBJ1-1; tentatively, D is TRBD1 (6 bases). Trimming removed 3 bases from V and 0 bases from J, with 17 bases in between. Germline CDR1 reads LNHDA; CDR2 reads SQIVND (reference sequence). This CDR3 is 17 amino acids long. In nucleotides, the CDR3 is TGTGCCAGTAGTATCCATCTAAACAGGGTAATGAACACTGAAGCTTTCTTT. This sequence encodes CASSIHLNRVMNTEAFF.

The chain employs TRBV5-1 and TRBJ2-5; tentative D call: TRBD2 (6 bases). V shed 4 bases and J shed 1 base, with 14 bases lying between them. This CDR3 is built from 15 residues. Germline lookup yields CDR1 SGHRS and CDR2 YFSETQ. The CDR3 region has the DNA TGCGCCAGCAGCCTAGACCCGGGGGTCCAAGAGACCCAGTACTTC. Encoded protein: CASSLDPGVQETQYF.

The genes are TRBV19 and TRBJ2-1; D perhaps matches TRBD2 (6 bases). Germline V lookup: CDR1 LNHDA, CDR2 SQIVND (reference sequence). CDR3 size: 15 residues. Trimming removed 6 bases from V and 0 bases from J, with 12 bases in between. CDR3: CASRTRGGSYNEQFF. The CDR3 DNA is TGTGCCAGTAGGACCCGGGGAGGCTCCTACAATGAGCAGTTCTTC.

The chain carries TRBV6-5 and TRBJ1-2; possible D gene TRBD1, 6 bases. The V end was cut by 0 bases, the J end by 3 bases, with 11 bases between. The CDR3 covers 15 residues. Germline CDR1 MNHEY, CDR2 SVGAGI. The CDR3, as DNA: TGTGCCAGCAGTTACTCCGACAGGCCCTACTATGGCTACACCTTC. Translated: CASSYSDRPYYGYTF.

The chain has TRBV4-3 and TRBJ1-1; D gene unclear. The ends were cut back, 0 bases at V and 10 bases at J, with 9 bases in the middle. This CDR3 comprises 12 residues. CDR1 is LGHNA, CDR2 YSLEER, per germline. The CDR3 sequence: CASSQEAGSAFF. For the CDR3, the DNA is TGCGCCAGCAGCCAAGAGGCGGGCTCAGCTTTCTTT.

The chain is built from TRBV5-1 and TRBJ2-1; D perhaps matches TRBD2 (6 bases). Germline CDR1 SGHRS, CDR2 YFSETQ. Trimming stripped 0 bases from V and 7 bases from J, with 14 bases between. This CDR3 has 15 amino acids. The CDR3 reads CASSLGSRRGNEQFF. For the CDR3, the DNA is TGCGCCAGCAGCTTGGGCTCGAGGCGGGGTAATGAGCAGTTCTTC.

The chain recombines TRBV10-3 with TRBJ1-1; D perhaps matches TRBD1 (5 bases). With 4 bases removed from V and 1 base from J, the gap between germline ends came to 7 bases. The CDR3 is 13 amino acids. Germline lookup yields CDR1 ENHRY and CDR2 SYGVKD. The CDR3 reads CAISAQGNTEAFF. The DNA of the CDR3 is TGTGCCATCAGTGCCCAGGGGAACACTGAAGCTTTCTTT.

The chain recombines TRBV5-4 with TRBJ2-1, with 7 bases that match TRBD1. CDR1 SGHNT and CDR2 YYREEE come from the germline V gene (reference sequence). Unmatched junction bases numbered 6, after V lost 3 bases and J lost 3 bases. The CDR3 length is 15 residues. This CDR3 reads CASSSGGQVYNEQFF. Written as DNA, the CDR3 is TGTGCCAGCAGCTCCGGTGGACAGGTCTACAATGAGCAGTTCTTC.

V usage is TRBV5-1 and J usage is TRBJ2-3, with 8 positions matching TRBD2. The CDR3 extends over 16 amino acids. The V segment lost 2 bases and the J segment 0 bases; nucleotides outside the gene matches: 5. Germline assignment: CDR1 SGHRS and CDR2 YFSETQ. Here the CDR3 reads CASSLLAVSSTDTQYF. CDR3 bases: TGCGCCAGCAGCTTACTAGCGGTCTCTAGCACAGATACGCAGTATTTT.

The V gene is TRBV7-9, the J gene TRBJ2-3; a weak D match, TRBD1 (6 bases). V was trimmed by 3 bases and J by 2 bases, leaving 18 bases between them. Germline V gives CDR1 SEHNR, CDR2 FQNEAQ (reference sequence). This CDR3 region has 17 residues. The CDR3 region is CASSFPRDIVFTDTQYF. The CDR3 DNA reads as TGTGCCAGCAGCTTCCCCCGGGACATAGTCTTCACAGATACGCAGTATTTT.

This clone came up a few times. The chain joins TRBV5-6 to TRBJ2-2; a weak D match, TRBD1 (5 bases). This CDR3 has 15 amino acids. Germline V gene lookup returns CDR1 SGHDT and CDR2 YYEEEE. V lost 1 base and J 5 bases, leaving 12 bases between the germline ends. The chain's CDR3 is CASSLRQKYTGELFF. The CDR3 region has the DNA TGTGCCAGCAGCTTGAGACAGAAATATACCGGGGAGCTGTTTTTT. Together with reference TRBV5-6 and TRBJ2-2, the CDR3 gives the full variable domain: DAGVTQSPTHLIKTRGQQVTLRCSPKSGHDTVSWYQQALGQGPQFIFQYYEEEERQRGNFPDRFSGHQFPNYSSELNVNALLLGDSALYLCASSLRQKYTGELFFGEGSRLTVL.

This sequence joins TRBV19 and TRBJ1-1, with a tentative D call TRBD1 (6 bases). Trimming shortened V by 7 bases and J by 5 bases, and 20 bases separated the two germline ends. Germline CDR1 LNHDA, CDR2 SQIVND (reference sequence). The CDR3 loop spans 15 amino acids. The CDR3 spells CASTGGDTGRTEAFF. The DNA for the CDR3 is TGTGCCAGTACGGGGGGCGACACGGGGAGGACTGAAGCTTTCTTT.

The CDR3 bases are TGTGCCAGCAGTCACGGCGGGGAGCTGTTTTTT. Amino acid sequence: CASSHGGELFF. The chain links TRBV4-2 to TRBJ2-2; D not certain. Per the germline V gene, CDR1 is LGHNA and CDR2 is YNFKEQ. The V end lost 6 bases, the J end lost 7 bases, and 6 bases lay between the germline ends. The CDR3 totals 11 residues.

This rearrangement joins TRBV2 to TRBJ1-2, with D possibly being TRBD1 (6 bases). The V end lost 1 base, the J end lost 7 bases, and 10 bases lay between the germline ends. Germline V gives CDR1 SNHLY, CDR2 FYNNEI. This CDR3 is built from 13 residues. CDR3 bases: TGTGCCAGCAGTGAAGACAGGGCGGGTGGCTACACCTTC. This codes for CASSEDRAGGYTF.

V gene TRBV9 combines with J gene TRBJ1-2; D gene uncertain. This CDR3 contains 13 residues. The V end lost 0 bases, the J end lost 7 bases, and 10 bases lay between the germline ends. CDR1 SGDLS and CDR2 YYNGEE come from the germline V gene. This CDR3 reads CASSVAGVGGYTF. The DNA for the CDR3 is TGTGCCAGCAGCGTAGCAGGCGTAGGTGGCTACACCTTC.

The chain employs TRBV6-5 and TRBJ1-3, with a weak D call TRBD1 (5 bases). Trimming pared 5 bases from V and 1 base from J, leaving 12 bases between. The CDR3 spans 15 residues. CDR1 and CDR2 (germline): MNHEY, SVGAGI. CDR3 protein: CASSPGGFSGNTIYF. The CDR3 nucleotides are TGTGCCAGCAGTCCGGGGGGGTTTTCTGGAAACACCATATATTTT.

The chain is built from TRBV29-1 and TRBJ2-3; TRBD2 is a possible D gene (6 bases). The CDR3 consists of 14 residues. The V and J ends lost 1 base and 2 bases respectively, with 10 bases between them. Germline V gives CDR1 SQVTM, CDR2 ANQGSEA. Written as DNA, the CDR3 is TGCAGCGTTGAAGGGGACTTCACCACAGATACGCAGTATTTT. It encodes CSVEGDFTTDTQYF.

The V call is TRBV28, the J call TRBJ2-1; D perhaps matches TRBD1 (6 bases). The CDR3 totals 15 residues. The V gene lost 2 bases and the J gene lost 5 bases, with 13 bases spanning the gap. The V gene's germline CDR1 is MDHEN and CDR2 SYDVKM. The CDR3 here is CASSLMDSLNNEQFF. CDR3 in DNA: TGTGCCAGCAGTTTAATGGACAGCCTCAACAATGAGCAGTTCTTC. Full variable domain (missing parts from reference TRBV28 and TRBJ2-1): DVKVTQSSRYLVKRTGEKVFLECVQDMDHENMFWYRQDPGLGLRLIYFSYDVKMKEKGDIPEGYSVSREKKERFSLILESASTNQTSMYLCASSLMDSLNNEQFFGPGTRLTVL.

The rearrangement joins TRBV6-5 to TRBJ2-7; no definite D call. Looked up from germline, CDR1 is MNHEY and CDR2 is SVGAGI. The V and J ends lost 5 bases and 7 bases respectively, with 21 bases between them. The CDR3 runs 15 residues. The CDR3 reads CASSPPAGGLREQYF. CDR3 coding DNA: TGTGCCAGCAGTCCCCCGGCAGGTGGTTTGAGAGAGCAGTACTTC.

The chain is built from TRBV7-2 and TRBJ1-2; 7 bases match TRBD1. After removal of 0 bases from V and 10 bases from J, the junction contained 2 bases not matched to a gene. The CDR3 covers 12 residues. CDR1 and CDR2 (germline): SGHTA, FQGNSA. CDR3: CASSLAGTDYTF. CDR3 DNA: TGTGCCAGCAGCTTAGCAGGGACAGACTACACCTTC. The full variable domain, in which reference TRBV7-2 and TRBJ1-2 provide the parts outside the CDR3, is GAGVSQSPSNKVTEKGKDVELRCDPISGHTALYWYRQSLGQGLEFLIYFQGNSAPDKSGLPSDRFSAERTGGSVSTLTIQRTQQEDSAVYLCASSLAGTDYTFGSGTRLTVV.

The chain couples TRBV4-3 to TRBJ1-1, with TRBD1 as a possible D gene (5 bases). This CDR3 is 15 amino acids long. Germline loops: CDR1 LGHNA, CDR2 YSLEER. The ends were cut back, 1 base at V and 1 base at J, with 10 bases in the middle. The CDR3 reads CASSQAFQGNTEAFF. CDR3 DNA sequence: TGCGCCAGCAGCCAAGCGTTCCAGGGGAACACTGAAGCTTTCTTT.

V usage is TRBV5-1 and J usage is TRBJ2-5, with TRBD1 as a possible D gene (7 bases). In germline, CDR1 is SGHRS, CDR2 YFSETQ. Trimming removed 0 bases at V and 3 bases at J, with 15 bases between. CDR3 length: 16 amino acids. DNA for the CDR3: TGCGCCAGCAGCTTGGAGGGAGGACAGGTCAAAGAGACCCAGTACTTC. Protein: CASSLEGGQVKETQYF.

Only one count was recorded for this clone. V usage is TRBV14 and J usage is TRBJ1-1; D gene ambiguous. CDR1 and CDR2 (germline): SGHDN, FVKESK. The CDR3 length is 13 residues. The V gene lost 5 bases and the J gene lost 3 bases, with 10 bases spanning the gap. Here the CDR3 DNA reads TGTGCCAGCAGCACGGGGATTTACACTGAAGCTTTCTTT. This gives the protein CASSTGIYTEAFF.

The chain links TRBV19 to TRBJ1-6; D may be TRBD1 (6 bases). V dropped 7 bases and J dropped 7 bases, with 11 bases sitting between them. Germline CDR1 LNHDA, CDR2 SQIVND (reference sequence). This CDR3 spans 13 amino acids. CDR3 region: CASNTGKNSPLHF. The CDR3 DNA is TGTGCCAGTAATACAGGGAAGAATTCACCCCTCCACTTT.

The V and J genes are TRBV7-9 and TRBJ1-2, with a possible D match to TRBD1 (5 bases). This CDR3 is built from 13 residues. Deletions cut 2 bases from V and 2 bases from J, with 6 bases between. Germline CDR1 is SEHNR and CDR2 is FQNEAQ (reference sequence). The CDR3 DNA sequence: TGTGCCAGCAGCTTACAGGGAAACTATGGCTACACCTTC. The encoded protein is CASSLQGNYGYTF.

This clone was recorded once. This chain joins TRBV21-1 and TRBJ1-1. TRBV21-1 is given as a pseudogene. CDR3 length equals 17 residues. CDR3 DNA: TGTGCCAGCAGCCTCAGACGGTCCAAGCGGATGAACACTGAAGCTTTCTTT. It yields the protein CASSLRRSKRMNTEAFF.

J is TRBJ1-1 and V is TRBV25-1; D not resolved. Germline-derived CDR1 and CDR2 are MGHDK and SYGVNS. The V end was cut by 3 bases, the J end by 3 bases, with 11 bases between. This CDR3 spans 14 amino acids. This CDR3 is CASSDPGRHTEAFF. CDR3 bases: TGTGCCAGCAGTGACCCCGGGAGGCACACTGAAGCTTTCTTT.

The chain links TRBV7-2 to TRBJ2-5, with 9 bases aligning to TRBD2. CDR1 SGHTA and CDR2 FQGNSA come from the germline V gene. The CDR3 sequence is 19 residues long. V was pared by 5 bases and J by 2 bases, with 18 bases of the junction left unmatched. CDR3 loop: CASSPSAGTSRGEQETQYF. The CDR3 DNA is TGTGCCAGCAGCCCGAGCGCCGGGACTAGCAGGGGGGAACAAGAGACCCAGTACTTC.